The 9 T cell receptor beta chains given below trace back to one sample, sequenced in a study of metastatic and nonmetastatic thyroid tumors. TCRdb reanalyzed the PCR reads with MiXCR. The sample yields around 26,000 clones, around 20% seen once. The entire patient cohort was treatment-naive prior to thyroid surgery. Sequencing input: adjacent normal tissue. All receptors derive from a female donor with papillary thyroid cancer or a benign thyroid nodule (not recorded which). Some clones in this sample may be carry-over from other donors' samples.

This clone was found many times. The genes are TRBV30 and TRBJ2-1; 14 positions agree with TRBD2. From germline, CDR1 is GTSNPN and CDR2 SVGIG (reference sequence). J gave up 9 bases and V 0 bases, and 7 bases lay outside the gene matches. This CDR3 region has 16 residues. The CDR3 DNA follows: TGTGCCTGGAGTGTCCCGGGACTAGCGGGAGTGTTTGAGCAGTTCTTC. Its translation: CAWSVPGLAGVFEQFF.

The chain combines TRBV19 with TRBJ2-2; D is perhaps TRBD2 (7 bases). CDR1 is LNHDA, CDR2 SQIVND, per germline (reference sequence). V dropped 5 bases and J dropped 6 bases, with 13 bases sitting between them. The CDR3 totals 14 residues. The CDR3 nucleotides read TGTGCCAGTAGTGGGGGGGGCGTAGCCGGGGAGCTGTTTTTT. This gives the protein CASSGGGVAGELFF.

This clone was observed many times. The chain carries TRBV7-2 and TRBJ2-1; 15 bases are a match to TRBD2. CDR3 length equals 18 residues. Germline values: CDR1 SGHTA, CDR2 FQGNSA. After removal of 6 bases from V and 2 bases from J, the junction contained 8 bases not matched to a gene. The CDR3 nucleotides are TGTGCCAGCAGAGCCGGGACTAGCGGGAGGACTCCCTACAATGAGCAGTTCTTC. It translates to CASRAGTSGRTPYNEQFF. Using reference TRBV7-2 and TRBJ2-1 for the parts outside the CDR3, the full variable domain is GAGVSQSPSNKVTEKGKDVELRCDPISGHTALYWYRQSLGQGLEFLIYFQGNSAPDKSGLPSDRFSAERTGGSVSTLTIQRTQQEDSAVYLCASRAGTSGRTPYNEQFFGPGTRLTVL.

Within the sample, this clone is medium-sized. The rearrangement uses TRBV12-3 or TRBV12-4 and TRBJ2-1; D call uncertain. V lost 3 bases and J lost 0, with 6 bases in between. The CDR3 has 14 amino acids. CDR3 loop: CASSLGNSYNEQFF. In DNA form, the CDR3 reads TGTGCCAGCAGTTTGGGAAACTCCTACAATGAGCAGTTCTTC.

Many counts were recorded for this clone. CDR3 nucleotide sequence: TGTGCCAGCAGCTTGCGTAGCGGGAGCGCCTACGAGCAGTACTTC. Protein: CASSLRSGSAYEQYF. This chain links TRBV5-8 with TRBJ2-7, with 9 nucleotides matching TRBD2. Trimming removed 1 base from V and 2 bases from J; junction bases left unmatched: 4. The CDR3 spans 15 residues. Germline CDR1 and CDR2: SGHTS and YDEGEE.

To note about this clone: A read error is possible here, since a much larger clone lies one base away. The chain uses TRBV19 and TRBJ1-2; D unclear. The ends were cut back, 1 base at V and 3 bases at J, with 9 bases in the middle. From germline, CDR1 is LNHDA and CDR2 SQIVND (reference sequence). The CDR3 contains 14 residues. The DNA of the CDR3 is TGTGCCAGTAGTATAGGGGCAGTGGACTATGGCTACACCTTC. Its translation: CASSIGAVDYGYTF.

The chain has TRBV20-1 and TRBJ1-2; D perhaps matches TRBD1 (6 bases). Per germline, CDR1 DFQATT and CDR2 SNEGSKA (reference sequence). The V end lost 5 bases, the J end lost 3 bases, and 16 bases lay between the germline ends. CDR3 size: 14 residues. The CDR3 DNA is TGCAGTGCTGGGGGCTTTGGGGACTACTATGGCTACACCTTC. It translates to CSAGGFGDYYGYTF.

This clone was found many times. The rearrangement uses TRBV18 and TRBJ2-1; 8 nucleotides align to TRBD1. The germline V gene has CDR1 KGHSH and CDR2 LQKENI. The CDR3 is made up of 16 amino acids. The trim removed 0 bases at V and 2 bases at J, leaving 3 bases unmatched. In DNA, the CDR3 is TGTGCCAGCTCACCACCGGCGACAGGGGCCTACAATGAGCAGTTCTTC. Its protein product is CASSPPATGAYNEQFF.

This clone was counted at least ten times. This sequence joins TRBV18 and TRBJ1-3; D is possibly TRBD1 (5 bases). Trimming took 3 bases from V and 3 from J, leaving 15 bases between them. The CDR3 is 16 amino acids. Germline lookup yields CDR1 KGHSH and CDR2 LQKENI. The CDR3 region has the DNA TGTGCCAGCTCACCCCTCTCGGGGGACGGTGGAAACACCATATATTTT. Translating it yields CASSPLSGDGGNTIYF.